This is a list of T cell receptor beta chains from one sample in a study of OX40 agonist ivuxolimab in advanced cancers. Produced via immunoSEQ multiplex PCR; TCRdb's table is partial and in-frame only. The table includes 50,000 or so clones, 85% detected once. Specimen: CD4+ or CD8+ T cells sorted from blood, collected in a trial of the OX40 agonist ivuxolimab. These TCRs come from an adult with an advanced solid tumor such as melanoma, head and neck, liver or kidney cancer. Each CDR3 is given with its conserved first and last residue. A D gene is named only where the DNA matches it firmly.

D	V	J	CDR3	DNA
TRBD2	TRBV10-2	TRBJ2-1	CASSESTSGGADEQFF	TGCGCCAGCAGTGAGTCGACTAGCGGGGGGGCGGATGAGCAGTTCTTC
TRBD1	TRBV29-1	TRBJ2-7	CSVEDRDRAYEQYF	TGCAGCGTTGAAGACCGGGACAGGGCCTACGAGCAGTACTTC
NA	TRBV2	TRBJ2-1	CASSVDSNNEQFF	TGTGCCAGCAGTGTAGACAGTAACAATGAGCAGTTCTTC
NA	TRBV9	TRBJ2-3	CASSPQSTDTQYF	TGTGCCAGCAGCCCCCAAAGCACAGATACGCAGTATTTT
TRBD1	TRBV5-6	TRBJ2-1	CASSLGTGAYNEQFF	TGTGCCAGCAGCTTGGGGACAGGGGCCTACAATGAGCAGTTCTTC
NA	TRBV25-1	TRBJ2-2	CASSEWSGDTGELFF	TGTGCCAGCAGTGAATGGTCGGGAGACACCGGGGAGCTGTTTTTT
TRBD1	TRBV27	TRBJ2-3	CASSLWGTGSSDTQYF	TGTGCCAGCAGTTTATGGGGGACAGGGAGCTCCGATACGCAGTATTTT
NA	TRBV7-6	TRBJ2-5	CASSPRGEQETQYF	TGTGCCAGCAGCCCAAGGGGGGAGCAAGAGACCCAGTACTTC
TRBD1	TRBV19	TRBJ2-1	CASRWDSNSYNEQFF	TGTGCCAGTAGATGGGACAGTAACTCCTACAATGAGCAGTTCTTC
NA	TRBV6-6	TRBJ2-4	CASSYEAGTKNIQYF	TGTGCCAGCAGTTACGAGGCAGGGACCAAAAACATTCAGTACTTC